The next 21 T cell receptor beta chains were all read from a single sample in a study of T cells in Graves' hyperthyroidism and ophthalmopathy. Amplification yielded TCR beta CDR3 regions, with RNA transcripts as the source. With the HTBI primer set, the TCR CDR3 went through a first round of RT-PCR. One entry per CDR3 protein, called by TCRdb with MiXCR from the multiplex PCR reads. Here the sample spans fewer than 600,000 distinct CDR3 sequences, 11% to 15% being singletons. The sequenced material came from blood. The receptors come from a woman between 35 and 50 years old with Graves' hyperthyroidism.

The chain recombines TRBV7-9 with TRBJ2-7, with 9 bases lining up with TRBD2. CDR1 SEHNR and CDR2 FQNEAQ come from the germline V gene (reference sequence). V dropped 5 bases and J dropped 4; count of bases not matched to a gene: 15. This CDR3 is 17 amino acids long. In DNA form, the CDR3 reads TGTGCCAGCAGCCCCCCGTCGGCGGGAGGGGGTAATTACGAGCAGTACTTC. Amino acid sequence: CASSPPSAGGGNYEQYF.

The chain uses TRBV4-2 and TRBJ2-1; possible D gene TRBD1, 6 bases. Germline V gene data show CDR1 as LGHNA and CDR2 as YNFKEQ. Trimming left V 4 bases short and J 8 bases short, with 15 bases between. This CDR3 is built from 14 residues. The CDR3 reads CASSLITGLDEQFF. The CDR3 DNA reads TGTGCCAGCAGCCTCATTACAGGGCTCGATGAGCAGTTCTTC.

This clonotype was recorded a few times. The genes are TRBV9 and TRBJ1-3, with D unclear. The CDR3 consists of 16 residues. Trimming stripped 0 bases from V and 0 bases from J, with 10 bases between. Germline V gene data show CDR1 as SGDLS and CDR2 as YYNGEE. The CDR3 loop reads CASSVEPGSSGNTIYF. The CDR3 DNA reads TGTGCCAGCAGCGTAGAACCGGGCTCCTCTGGAAACACCATATATTTT.

In its sample, this clonotype was seen many times. V is TRBV2 and J is TRBJ2-3; D not resolved. The CDR3 has 14 residues. Germline V CDR1 and CDR2: SNHLY, FYNNEI. V was pared by 4 bases and J by 0 bases, with 8 bases between. The CDR3 reads CASSAQGSTDTQYF. Written as DNA, the CDR3 is TGTGCCAGCAGTGCACAAGGTAGCACAGATACGCAGTATTTT.

The table lists this clonotype with a few counts. The CDR3 region has the DNA TGTGCCTGGAGTGCCCCCCCTCAGCCCCAGCATTTT. This codes for CAWSAPPQPQHF. V and J are TRBV30 and TRBJ1-5; D not certain. Deletions cut 1 base from V and 6 bases from J, with 7 bases between. The V gene's germline CDR1 is GTSNPN and CDR2 SVGIG (reference sequence). The CDR3 runs to 12 residues.

This chain uses TRBV20-1 with TRBJ2-4; 9 bases align to TRBD1. The CDR3 extends over 13 amino acids. CDR1 DFQATT and CDR2 SNEGSKA come from the germline V gene (reference sequence). With V trimmed by 5 bases and J by 6 bases, 5 bases remained unmatched. DNA of the CDR3: TGCAGTGCTGGGGACAGGGTGGGAAACATTCAGTACTTC. Its protein is CSAGDRVGNIQYF.

About this clonotype: No conserved phenylalanine or tryptophan ends this CDR3, so it is likely a read error. The chain links TRBV13 to TRBJ2-7; D remains unclear. This CDR3 spans 13 amino acids. CDR1 is PRHDT, CDR2 FYEKMQ, per germline (reference sequence). The ends were cut back, 1 base at V and 6 bases at J, with 10 bases in the middle. This CDR3 is CASSLAVKGEQYL. CDR3 nucleotide sequence: TGTGCCAGCAGCTTAGCCGTGAAAGGCGAGCAGTACTTA.

J is TRBJ2-5 and V is TRBV6-1; maybe TRBD1 (6 bases). This CDR3 is 14 amino acids long. The germline V gene has CDR1 MNHNS and CDR2 SASEGT. Trimming removed 6 bases from V and 1 base from J, with 12 bases in between. The CDR3 DNA follows: TGTGCCAGCAGGACCGGGACACCCCAAGAGACCCAGTACTTC. Protein product: CASRTGTPQETQYF.

This clonotype was detected only a few times. This sequence joins TRBV30 and TRBJ2-5; TRBD1 matches at 10 bases. The germline CDR1 and CDR2 sequences are GTSNPN and SVGIG (reference sequence). The length of the CDR3 is 15 residues. Losses at the gene ends were 0 bases for V and 5 bases for J; bases not matched to a gene: 6. The CDR3 spells CAWSVGGTGVETQYF. The CDR3 DNA reads TGTGCCTGGAGTGTAGGGGGGACAGGGGTTGAGACCCAGTACTTC. The full variable domain, with the rest looked up from reference TRBV30 and TRBJ2-5, is SQTIHQWPATLVQPVGSPLSLECTVEGTSNPNLYWYRQAAGRGLQLLFYSVGIGQISSEVPQNLSASRPQDRQFILSSKKLLLSDSGFYLCAWSVGGTGVETQYFGPGTRLLVL.

On this clonotype itself: It may be a read error: a sequence one base away is much more abundant. This CDR3 fails to terminate in the conserved phenylalanine or tryptophan, so it likely reflects a read error. The chain links TRBV11-2 to TRBJ1-2, with D possibly TRBD1 on 5 matching bases. The germline CDR1 and CDR2 sequences are SGHAT and FQNNGV. The CDR3 has 14 amino acids. V was shortened by 0 bases and J by 3 bases, with 8 bases between the two germline ends. The CDR3 loop reads CASSLDSGDYGYTL. CDR3 sequence (DNA): TGTGCCAGCAGCTTAGATTCGGGGGACTATGGCTACACCCTC.

This sequence joins TRBV6-2 or TRBV6-3 and TRBJ2-5; 10 bases are shared with TRBD2. V was pared by 6 bases and J by 4 bases, with 2 bases of the junction left unmatched. Germline V lookup: CDR1 MNHEY, CDR2 SVGEGT. The CDR3 runs to 13 residues. The CDR3 DNA reads TGTGCCAGCAGGACTAGCGGGTCAGAGACCCAGTACTTC. Its translation is CASRTSGSETQYF.

This clonotype appeared many times. The gene calls are TRBV27 and TRBJ1-1, with D maybe TRBD1 (5 bases). The CDR3 is 14 amino acids. V was cut by 6 bases and J by 0 bases, with 11 bases left in between. Germline-derived CDR1 and CDR2 are MNHEY and SMNVEV (reference sequence). As DNA, the CDR3 is TGTGCCAGCAGAAGACAGACAATGAACACTGAAGCTTTCTTT. Its protein product is CASRRQTMNTEAFF.

The chain joins TRBV28 to TRBJ2-2, with D perhaps matching TRBD1 or TRBD2 (6 bases each). Looked up from germline, CDR1 is MDHEN and CDR2 is SYDVKM. The V gene lost 8 bases and the J gene lost 5 bases, with 18 bases spanning the gap. This CDR3 spans 15 amino acids. As DNA, the CDR3 is TGTGCCAGCCGCCCTAGGGGGGTTATTACCGGGGAGCTGTTTTTT. It encodes CASRPRGVITGELFF.

Worth noting for this clonotype: A much larger clone lies a single base off, so this may be a read error. The V call is TRBV12-3 or TRBV12-4, the J call TRBJ1-3; no definite D call. This CDR3 spans 14 amino acids. The CDR3 coding sequence is TGTGCCGGCAGTTTAGTCCAAGGTGGAAACACCATATATTTT. Translated, it gives CAGSLVQGGNTIYF.

The J gene is TRBJ2-1, the V gene TRBV20-1; no clear D gene. CDR1 is DFQATT, CDR2 SNEGSKA, per germline (reference sequence). The CDR3 sequence is 14 residues long. Trimming left V 0 bases short and J 5 bases short, with 11 bases between. CDR3 in amino acids: CSARDQLWNNEQFF. The DNA of the CDR3 is TGCAGTGCTAGAGATCAACTATGGAACAATGAGCAGTTCTTC.

The chain links TRBV19 to TRBJ1-2; D not certain. The CDR3 is 15 amino acids. Germline CDR1 reads LNHDA; CDR2 reads SQIVND (reference sequence). The V end was cut by 4 bases, the J end by 4 bases, with 16 bases between. CDR3 nucleotides: TGTGCCAGTAGTAACGCGGGGAGAGATGGCTATGGCTACACCTTC. Amino acid sequence: CASSNAGRDGYGYTF. The whole variable domain, filled in from reference TRBV19 and TRBJ1-2, reads DGGITQSPKYLFRKEGQNVTLSCEQNLNHDAMYWYRQDPGQGLRLIYYSQIVNDFQKGDIAEGYSVSREKKESFPLTVTSAQKNPTAFYLCASSNAGRDGYGYTFGSGTRLTVV.

The rearrangement uses TRBV28 and TRBJ1-1, with 10 bases that match TRBD1. Trimming removed 6 bases from V and 0 bases from J; junction bases left unmatched: 13. The CDR3 has 18 residues. CDR1 is MDHEN and CDR2 is SYDVKM in the germline V gene. This chain's CDR3 is CASRVTGTGALMNTEAFF. CDR3 bases: TGTGCCAGCAGGGTAACCGGGACAGGGGCCCTTATGAACACTGAAGCTTTCTTT.

This clonotype was counted only a few times. The rearrangement links TRBV15 to TRBJ2-5; weak D call: TRBD2 (6 bases). This CDR3 has 13 residues. Trimming pared 4 bases from V and 4 bases from J, leaving 10 bases between. The V gene's germline CDR1 is LNHNV and CDR2 YYDKDF (reference sequence). DNA of the CDR3: TGTGCCACCAGCAAGGGACTGCCAGAGACCCAGTACTTC. Protein: CATSKGLPETQYF.

Ten or more counts support this clonotype. The chain carries TRBV7-2 and TRBJ2-3, with D tentatively TRBD2 (5 bases). The CDR3 extends over 15 amino acids. The germline V gene encodes CDR1 SGHTA and CDR2 FQGNSA. With 3 bases removed from V and 0 bases from J, the gap between germline ends came to 10 bases. The CDR3 here is CASSLTDWSTDTQYF. CDR3 DNA sequence: TGTGCCAGCAGCTTGACGGACTGGAGCACAGATACGCAGTATTTT.

This clonotype came up many times. The genes are TRBV20-1 and TRBJ2-1; a possible D gene is TRBD1 (6 bases). The CDR3 covers 15 residues. CDR1 DFQATT and CDR2 SNEGSKA come from the germline V gene (reference sequence). The V and J ends lost 1 base and 5 bases respectively, with 15 bases between them. Written as DNA, the CDR3 is TGCAGTGCTAGAGGGCGAGGACAGTTCAACAATGAGCAGTTCTTC. This gives the protein CSARGRGQFNNEQFF.

This clonotype appeared many times. This chain connects TRBV6-5 to TRBJ1-1, with a possible D match to TRBD1 (5 bases). Germline V gene data show CDR1 as MNHEY and CDR2 as SVGAGI. Trimming took off 4 bases at V and 1 base at J, with 13 bases between the two ends. There are 15 residues in the CDR3. Here the CDR3 reads CASSFSAQGNTEAFF. As DNA, the CDR3 is TGTGCCAGCAGTTTCTCGGCTCAGGGGAACACTGAAGCTTTCTTT.